These T cell receptor beta chains were read from a single sample in a study of T cells in Graves' hyperthyroidism and ophthalmopathy. TCRdb reprocessed the multiplex PCR reads via MiXCR and lists one record per CDR3 protein. The profile shows 450,000 to 650,000 distinct CDR3 sequences, about 14% of them singletons. The sequencing input was blood. These receptors were collected from a woman younger than 30 with Graves' ophthalmopathy. Both conserved end residues are part of each CDR3. D genes are given only for firm matches. Clone size is stated in some rows and not others, as once, few, many or a class when expanded.

j_call clone_size v_call d_call cdr3_nt cdr3_aa
TRBJ2-7 many TRBV30 NA TGTGCCTGGAGTCGGCTGGACCGCGAGCAGTACTTC CAWSRLDREQYF
TRBJ1-3 NA TRBV19 NA TGTGCCAGTAGTGATACGGCCTCTGGAAACACCATATATTTT CASSDTASGNTIYF
TRBJ2-5 many TRBV28 NA TGTGCCAGCAGATTGCAAGAGACCCAGTACTTC CASRLQETQYF
TRBJ2-1 few TRBV7-3 NA TGTGCCAGCAGCCTTTTAGCGAAGTATGAGCAGTTCTTC CASSLLAKYEQFF
TRBJ2-3 many TRBV6-1 TRBD2 TGTGCCAGCAGTTCCTTTAGCGGGAGAACAGATACGCAGTATTTT CASSSFSGRTDTQYF
TRBJ2-1 many TRBV12-3/TRBV12-4 TRBD2 TGTGCCAGCAGTTCAAAAACCTTGGGACTAGCGGGAGGTCCTGAAGGCAATGAGCAGTTCTTC CASSSKTLGLAGGPEGNEQFF
TRBJ1-2 few TRBV29-1 NA TGCAGCGTGGGGGACACAGTGAACTATGGCTACACCTTC CSVGDTVNYGYTF
TRBJ2-7 NA TRBV19 NA TGTGCCAGTAGTATAGCTTTGGTCTACGAGCAGTACTTC CASSIALVYEQYF
TRBJ1-5 NA TRBV4-1 NA TGCGCCAGCAGCCAAGAGCCGGCTGAAGGACCTTATAGCAATCAGCCCCAGCATTTT CASSQEPAEGPYSNQPQHF
TRBJ1-1 many TRBV7-9 NA TGTGCCAGCAGCTTCCCGGGTGAGGGGGAAAGAACTGAAGCTTTCTTT CASSFPGEGERTEAFF
TRBJ2-7 NA TRBV19 NA TGTGCCAGTAGTATAGGGGAAAACTACGAGCAGTACTTC CASSIGENYEQYF
TRBJ1-1 many TRBV13 NA TGTGCCAGCAGCTTGATTGAAGCTTTCTTT CASSLIEAFF
TRBJ2-7 few TRBV24-1 NA TGTGCCACCAGTGATTTGGCAGGCTACGAGCAGTACTTC CATSDLAGYEQYF
TRBJ1-1 many TRBV2 NA TGTGCCAGCAGTGATTGGGGGGTCGACACTGAAGCTTTCTTT CASSDWGVDTEAFF